The rows below give T cell receptor beta chains drawn from one sample of a study of molecular identifiers for immune sequencing clone quantification. Using its own MiXCR run on the PCR reads, TCRdb lists one record per CDR3 protein. The table records roughly 320,000 distinct CDR3 sequences, 20% to 25% of them present only once. Sequencing used naive CD8+ T cells from blood, with Jurkat cell RNA spiked in. The receptors derive from a human donor in good health. Some libraries in this study had Jurkat cell RNA spiked in. Both conserved end residues are part of each CDR3. A D gene is named only where the DNA matches it firmly. Clone size appears in some rows only: once, few, many, or a class for an expanded clone.

d_call j_call clone_size v_call cdr3_nt cdr3_aa
- TRBJ2-2 - TRBV20-1 TGCAGTGCAGGACTCTACACCGGGGAGCTGTTTTTT CSAGLYTGELFF
- TRBJ2-5 - TRBV11-3 TGTGCCCGCAGCCTCAGGGGTCAAGAGACCCAGTACTTC CARSLRGQETQYF
- TRBJ2-3 few TRBV2 TGTGCCAGCATTCCCATGGGGAGGTTGGGAGATACGCAGTATTTT CASIPMGRLGDTQYF
TRBD2 TRBJ2-2 - TRBV20-1 TGCAGTGCTAGAGTCCGGGGGAGGGCCGACACCGGGGAGCTGTTTTTT CSARVRGRADTGELFF
TRBD1 TRBJ2-7 few TRBV5-1 TGCGCCGGAAGGGACAGGGGCGTCGCGATCTCCTACGAGCAGTACTTC CAGRDRGVAISYEQYF
TRBD2 TRBJ2-3 few TRBV14 TGTGCCAGCAGCCCCCGCCGACTAGCGGGGGGTGGAGATACGCAGTATTTT CASSPRRLAGGGDTQYF
TRBD1 TRBJ2-7 - TRBV5-4 TGTGCCAGCGGCTCAGGGGACAGCTCCTACGAGCAGTACTTC CASGSGDSSYEQYF
TRBD2 TRBJ2-1 few TRBV27 TGTGCCACTAAAAGCGGGGGGTTTAGGAATGAGCAGTTCTTC CATKSGGFRNEQFF
TRBD1 TRBJ2-7 few TRBV27 TGTGCCAGCGGACGACAGGGCTACTACGAGCAGTGCTTC CASGRQGYYEQCF
- TRBJ2-1 many TRBV11-2 TGTGCCAGCAGCTTCGGACCACACGACTCCTTCAACAATGAGCAGTTCTTC CASSFGPHDSFNNEQFF
- TRBJ2-3 - TRBV7-9 TGTGCCAGCAGCTTATATATGGCTAGCGGCACAGATACGCAGTATTTT CASSLYMASGTDTQYF
- TRBJ2-3 few TRBV27 TGTGCCAGCAGTTCGATGTCGGGGATCACAGATACGCAGTATTTT CASSSMSGITDTQYF
TRBD2 TRBJ2-5 - TRBV7-8 TGTGCCAGCAGCCAAAGCGGGGCCCAAGGGACCCAGTACTTC CASSQSGAQGTQYF
- TRBJ1-1 many TRBV14 TGTGCCAGCAGCCAAGAAGCTATGAACACTGAAGCTTTCTTT CASSQEAMNTEAFF
- TRBJ1-1 many TRBV19 TGTGCCAGTATGGGCGGGGAAGGGGACACTGAAGCTTTCTTT CASMGGEGDTEAFF
- TRBJ2-7 many TRBV5-4 TGTGCCAGCAGCCACTGGATTGCCGACGAGCAGTACTTC CASSHWIADEQYF
TRBD1 TRBJ2-3 many TRBV9 TGTGCCAGCAGCGCGGGACAGGGTGCAGATACGCAGTATTTT CASSAGQGADTQYF
- TRBJ2-5 many TRBV29-1 TGCAGCGCTGAGGGAGTACAAGAGACCCAGTACTTC CSAEGVQETQYF
- TRBJ2-2 many TRBV29-1 TGCAGCGTTGGACAGATCAACACCGGGGAGCTGTTTTTT CSVGQINTGELFF
- TRBJ2-7 many TRBV5-6 TGTGCCAGCAGCACCCGGGTCTACACCTACGAGCAGTACTTC CASSTRVYTYEQYF
- TRBJ2-7 - TRBV28 TGTGCCAGCACATCTCACCGGGCCCTCGGGGCCGAGCAGTACTTC CASTSHRALGAEQYF
- TRBJ2-7 many TRBV28 TGTGCCAGCTGGGGGATTGGATCCGAGCAGTACTTC CASWGIGSEQYF
- TRBJ2-5 many TRBV27 TGTGCCAGCAGTCTATATCCCGAAACGGTTCAAGAGACCCAGTACTTC CASSLYPETVQETQYF
- TRBJ2-7 many TRBV6-1 TGTGCCAGCAGTGGCCTCTCGGCGGGGAAGTCCTACGAGCAGTACTTC CASSGLSAGKSYEQYF